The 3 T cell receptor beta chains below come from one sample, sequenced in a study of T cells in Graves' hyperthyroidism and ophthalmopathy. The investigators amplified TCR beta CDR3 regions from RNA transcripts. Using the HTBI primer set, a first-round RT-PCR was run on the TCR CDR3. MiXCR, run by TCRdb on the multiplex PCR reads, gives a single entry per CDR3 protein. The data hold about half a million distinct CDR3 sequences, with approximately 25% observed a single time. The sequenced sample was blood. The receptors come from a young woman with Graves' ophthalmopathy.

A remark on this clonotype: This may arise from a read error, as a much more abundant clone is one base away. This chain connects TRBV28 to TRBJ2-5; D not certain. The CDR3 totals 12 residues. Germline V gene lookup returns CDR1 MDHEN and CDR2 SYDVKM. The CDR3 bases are TGTGCCAGCAGTTCTCTTCATCCGACCAAGTACTTC. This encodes CASSSLHPTKYF.

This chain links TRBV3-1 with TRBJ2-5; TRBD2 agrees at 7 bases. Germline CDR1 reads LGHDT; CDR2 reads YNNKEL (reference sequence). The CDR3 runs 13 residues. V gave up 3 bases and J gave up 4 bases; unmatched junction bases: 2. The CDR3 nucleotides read TGTGCCAGCAGCCAGCTAGCGGTAGAGACCCAGTACTTC. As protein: CASSQLAVETQYF.

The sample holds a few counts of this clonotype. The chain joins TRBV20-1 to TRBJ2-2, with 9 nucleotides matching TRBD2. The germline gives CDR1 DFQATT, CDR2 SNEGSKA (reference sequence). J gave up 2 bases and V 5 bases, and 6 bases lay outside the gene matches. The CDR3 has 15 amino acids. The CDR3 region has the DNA TGCAGTGCTTGGCAGCGGGGGGTAAACACCGGGGAGCTGTTTTTT. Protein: CSAWQRGVNTGELFF.